This record looks at one T cell receptor beta chain sequence and its context. In this sample, this clonotype turned up a few times. The target of this receptor is not known. No base quality values were provided; no much bigger clone lies one nucleotide off. Library preparation was by 5' RACE. TCRdb records Illumina HiSeq 2500 as the sequencer. A second roughly 6 to 12 cycle PCR used a sample-barcoded 5' primer and a J-beta primer mix. A unique molecular identifier was introduced onto each TCR beta cDNA molecule by a template-switch 5' adaptor carrying 12 random nucleotides. Each sample yielded at least 2.5 million CDR3-containing paired-end reads. First-strand cDNA synthesis was performed from all RNA using the Mint cDNA synthesis kit, with priming by a TRBC-specific oligonucleotide. Following uracil-DNA glycosylase treatment, all cDNA underwent a first 18-cycle PCR with the universal primers M1SS and BC2_uni_R. Turning to the authors' computational methods: For normalization, 1 million high-quality reads, each with a distinct molecular identifier, were randomly selected from each sample. Reads sharing molecular identifiers were discarded rather than binned into consensus sequences. CDR3 identification, clonotype clustering and error correction used MiTCR with a Q25 quality threshold and the strictest error-elimination algorithm. A nonparametric unseen species model with Euler transformation was used to estimate a lower bound on total TCR beta diversity. The raw public data were reprocessed by TCRdb itself: fastp quality trimming at Q25, MiXCR clonotype calling, in-frame beta chains only. Merged by CDR3 protein, the rows form single entries marked with the most common genes and DNA. The V and J calls shown here were made by TCRdb, not taken from the authors' results. The table for this sample lists about 1.1 million distinct CDR3 sequences; roughly two fifths of them were counted only once. The ten most abundant clones make up less than 15% of the sample.

Systemically healthy Caucasian individuals from Russia, some 40 in total and aged 6 to 90 years, were included as donors. Approximately 10 milliliters of peripheral blood were collected from each donor into EDTA-treated Vacutainer tubes. PBMCs were isolated by Ficoll-Paque density-gradient centrifugation, with at least 7 million obtained per sample. Total RNA, at least 5.5 micrograms per sample, was extracted from PBMCs with Trizol reagent. The percentages of naive CD45RAhigh/CD27high T cells were determined by flow cytometry on a PBMC aliquot from every donor. The data belong to a study of blood T cells in healthy people across ages (dated by TCRdb to between 2014 and 2017). For the study in its entirety: Template switching captured roughly one uniquely barcoded TCR beta cDNA molecule per two T cells in model experiments. The study measured age-related changes in TCR beta repertoire diversity using deep sequencing normalized with unique cDNA molecular identifiers. To avoid experimental bias, donors of different ages were distributed randomly across sequencing lanes. The study analyzed two additional independent replicas of 1 million unique cDNA reads from the same blood draw for two donors, one aged 18 to 30 and one aged 80 or older. Four age groups were formed from the donors: young (average roughly 15 years), middle-aged (just under 40), aged (roughly 58) and long-lived (less than 85).

The research as a whole found: Compared with the aged group, the long-lived group had more naive CD4+ T cells, fewer expanded clones and increased TCR diversity, a pattern suggesting age selection. There was a strong correlation between observed TCR beta diversity and the percentage of naive T cells measured by flow cytometry. Observed TCR beta diversity per million T cells fell roughly linearly with age, and a significant reduction was already apparent by age around 40. The CMV infection status of donors was not known, potentially confounding age-related changes in expanded clonotypes. Since profiling was done on bulk unsorted PBMCs, naive and antigen-experienced compartments could not be conclusively compared. Total diversity estimates from one million sequenced T cells were considered lower bounds and underestimates.

Germline trimming: 3 bases from V, 3 bases from J; junction bases outside gene matches: 13. Sequences DFQATT (CDR1) and SNEGSKA (CDR2) are obtained from the germline V gene (reference sequence). The CDR3, cysteine through phenylalanine, is 17 amino acids long. CDR3 DNA is the only sequence kept; it has 51 bases, read in frame from the first base. Recombination linked TRBV20-1 to TRBJ2-3; 9 bases in the middle match TRBD2. Sequenced input: blood. This receptor was obtained from a young man in good health. The nucleotides are TGCAGTGCTAGGGCGACGCGGGGGGGCCCTCGGACAGATACGCAGTATTTT. This translates into CSARATRGGPRTDTQYF.